The 26 T cell receptor beta chains below come from one sample, sequenced in a study of shared clonotypes between healthy human individuals. Naive CD8 cells, CD45RO-negative and positively selected for CCR7, excluded terminally differentiated effector memory CD45RA+ cells. The table came from immunoSEQ multiplex PCR; TCRdb's copy has only in-frame clones and leaves some out. Among under 2,000,000 clones listed, roughly 94% were seen once. The sequenced sample consisted of naive CD8+ T cells sorted from blood. The receptors shown here come from a man aged 18 to 29 in good health.

The chain employs TRBV4-1 and TRBJ1-2, with D maybe TRBD1 (6 bases). With 4 bases removed from V and 5 bases from J, the gap between germline ends came to 23 bases. The CDR3 contains 17 residues. CDR1 MGHRA and CDR2 YSYEKL come from the germline V gene. CDR3 DNA: TGCGCCAGCAGCCCGAAGCCCGGGGGGGCCTTCTTTTATGGCTACACCTTC. Protein: CASSPKPGGAFFYGYTF.

This chain uses TRBV5-6 with TRBJ2-1; TRBD2 aligns across 10 bases. There are 17 residues in the CDR3. Germline V gives CDR1 SGHDT, CDR2 YYEEEE. V lost 0 bases and J lost 0; bases outside the gene matches: 3. In nucleotides, the CDR3 is TGTGCCAGCAGCTTGGAACAGCGGGGGGGCTCCTACAATGAGCAGTTCTTC. Amino acids: CASSLEQRGGSYNEQFF.

This clone was detected only once. CDR3 in amino acids: CASSSGDTVMNEQYF. DNA of the CDR3: TGTGCCAGCAGTTCCGGGGACACGGTGATGAACGAGCAGTACTTC. The gene calls are TRBV27 and TRBJ2-7; TRBD1 might be the D (6 bases). Germline assignment: CDR1 MNHEY and CDR2 SMNVEV (reference sequence). The CDR3 runs 15 residues. V was shortened by 4 bases and J by 5 bases, with 18 bases between the two germline ends.

The chain joins TRBV5-1 to TRBJ2-7; 7 bases map to TRBD2. V gave up 1 base and J gave up 0 bases; unmatched junction bases: 4. The length of the CDR3 is 15 residues. In germline, CDR1 is SGHRS, CDR2 YFSETQ. The CDR3 DNA reads as TGCGCCAGCAGCTTGCTCGCTAGCGGCTCCTACGAGCAGTACTTC. Its protein is CASSLLASGSYEQYF.

CDR3 region: CASSPSRTGLETEAFF. For the CDR3, the DNA is TGTGCCAGCTCACCTTCCCGGACAGGGCTGGAAACTGAAGCTTTCTTT. The chain recombines TRBV18 with TRBJ1-1; TRBD1 matches at 8 bases. The CDR3 has 16 residues. Losses at the gene ends were 3 bases for V and 5 bases for J; bases not matched to a gene: 11. Germline-derived CDR1 and CDR2 are KGHSH and LQKENI.

This clone has a single count. The CDR3 bases are TGTGCCAGCAGTCCCACCTTAACTGGGGCCGAGCAGTACTTC. Translated: CASSPTLTGAEQYF. The chain employs TRBV6-5 and TRBJ2-7, with a tentative D call TRBD1 (5 bases). Trimming left V 5 bases short and J 6 bases short, with 17 bases between. From germline, CDR1 is MNHEY and CDR2 SVGAGI. The CDR3 runs to 14 residues.

This clone was found once. The rearrangement joins TRBV27 to TRBJ1-1; tentatively, D is TRBD1 (5 bases). This CDR3 comprises 14 residues. From germline, CDR1 is MNHEY and CDR2 SMNVEV (reference sequence). V was shortened by 2 bases and J by 3 bases, with 10 bases between the two germline ends. CDR3 bases: TGTGCCAGCAGTTTAGGCGGGGCGGACACTGAAGCTTTCTTT. Amino acids: CASSLGGADTEAFF.

The chain recombines TRBV5-5 with TRBJ2-5; tentative D call: TRBD2 (7 bases). Germline V gives CDR1 SGHKS, CDR2 YYEKEE (reference sequence). The CDR3 covers 12 residues. V lost 7 bases and J 7 bases, leaving 14 bases between the germline ends. The CDR3 is CASCEGGGTQYF. The CDR3 DNA follows: TGTGCCAGCTGTGAGGGAGGGGGGACCCAGTACTTC.

This clone turned up a few times. The rearrangement uses TRBV4-3 and TRBJ1-1; D is unclear. This CDR3 contains 14 residues. Germline V gene lookup returns CDR1 LGHNA and CDR2 YSLEER. With 0 bases removed from V and 6 bases from J, the gap between germline ends came to 11 bases. The CDR3 DNA is TGCGCCAGCAGCCAAGATTCGGGGTCAGCTGAAGCTTTCTTT. Translating gives CASSQDSGSAEAFF.

This clone showed up just once. The genes are TRBV4-1 and TRBJ2-7; D gene ambiguous. CDR1 and CDR2 (germline): MGHRA, YSYEKL. This CDR3 comprises 15 residues. V dropped 3 bases and J dropped 2 bases, with 14 bases sitting between them. The CDR3 spells CASSHVLDLAYEQYF. The DNA of the CDR3 is TGCGCCAGCAGCCACGTACTCGATCTTGCCTACGAGCAGTACTTC.

V and J are TRBV28 and TRBJ2-2; 11 bases align to TRBD1. This CDR3 has 15 amino acids. Trimming took 7 bases from V and 6 from J; bases not matched to a gene: 7. CDR1 and CDR2 (germline): MDHEN, SYDVKM. The CDR3 DNA reads TGTGCCAGCACCCAAGGGACAGGGGGTTCCGGGGAGCTGTTTTTT. Residues: CASTQGTGGSGELFF.

This chain links TRBV5-1 with TRBJ2-3, with TRBD1 matching 8 bases. The CDR3 is 14 amino acids. J lost 3 bases, V lost 4 bases, and 4 bases had no gene match. In germline, CDR1 is SGHRS, CDR2 YFSETQ. The DNA for the CDR3 is TGCGCCAGCAGCCAGACAGGGGTGACAGATACGCAGTATTTT. This sequence encodes CASSQTGVTDTQYF.

The chain combines TRBV11-2 with TRBJ2-7; 7 nucleotides agree with TRBD2. The CDR3 has 17 residues. The V segment lost 3 bases and the J segment 1 base; nucleotides outside the gene matches: 12. Germline CDR1 SGHAT, CDR2 FQNNGV. The CDR3 nucleotides read TGTGCCAGCAGCTTGGGTTATGTGGGGGGGAGGTCCTACGAGCAGTACTTC. As protein: CASSLGYVGGRSYEQYF. Together with reference TRBV11-2 and TRBJ2-7, the CDR3 gives the full variable domain: EAGVAQSPRYKIIEKRQSVAFWCNPISGHATLYWYQQILGQGPKLLIQFQNNGVVDDSQLPKDRFSAERLKGVDSTLKIQPAKLEDSAVYLCASSLGYVGGRSYEQYFGPGTRLTVT.

The rearrangement links TRBV7-6 to TRBJ2-1; TRBD2 is a possible D gene (5 bases). The germline V and J ends were trimmed by 3 bases and 1 base, with 10 bases remaining between them. Per the germline V gene, CDR1 is SGHVS and CDR2 is FNYEAQ. CDR3 length: 15 amino acids. The CDR3 loop is CASSLDSLSYNEQFF. The CDR3 DNA is TGTGCCAGCAGCTTGGACTCGTTATCCTACAATGAGCAGTTCTTC.

This chain connects TRBV18 to TRBJ2-1; D unresolved. Trimming took off 2 bases at V and 1 base at J, with 9 bases between the two ends. CDR3 length: 15 residues. Germline CDR1 and CDR2: KGHSH and LQKENI. The CDR3 sequence: CASSPNARSYNEQFF. The CDR3 bases are TGTGCCAGCTCACCAAACGCTCGGTCCTACAATGAGCAGTTCTTC.

This clone was found once. The V and J genes are TRBV5-5 and TRBJ2-7; tentatively, D is TRBD1 (5 bases). There are 15 residues in the CDR3. From germline, CDR1 is SGHKS and CDR2 YYEKEE (reference sequence). V was cut by 4 bases and J by 3 bases, with 17 bases left in between. The CDR3 region is CASSPDETVNYEQYF. CDR3 nucleotide sequence: TGTGCCAGCAGCCCCGACGAGACAGTTAACTACGAGCAGTACTTC.

This rearrangement joins TRBV9 to TRBJ1-1; 7 positions match TRBD1. The germline V gene has CDR1 SGDLS and CDR2 YYNGEE. The CDR3 runs 15 residues. V was pared by 0 bases and J by 3 bases, with 5 bases of the junction left unmatched. CDR3 amino acids: CASSVVRQGYTEAFF. Here the CDR3 DNA reads TGTGCCAGCAGCGTAGTAAGACAGGGTTACACTGAAGCTTTCTTT.

The chain recombines TRBV27 with TRBJ1-2; 8 bases match TRBD1. Germline CDR1 reads MNHEY; CDR2 reads SMNVEV (reference sequence). CDR3 size: 16 residues. J was trimmed by 3 bases and V by 5 bases; bases with no gene match: 11. The CDR3: CASSPRSGGEYYGYTF. The CDR3 DNA is TGTGCCAGCAGTCCGCGATCAGGGGGCGAATACTATGGCTACACCTTC.

The count of this clone is one. The rearrangement uses TRBV30 and TRBJ1-6; D not resolved. The V gene lost 4 bases and the J gene lost 8 bases, with 15 bases spanning the gap. CDR1 GTSNPN and CDR2 SVGIG come from the germline V gene (reference sequence). The CDR3 loop spans 14 amino acids. Written as DNA, the CDR3 is TGTGCCTGGAAATGGGTCCTTGTGGATTCACCCCTCCACTTT. Protein sequence: CAWKWVLVDSPLHF.

V usage is TRBV9 and J usage is TRBJ1-6, with TRBD1 matching over 7 bases. Trimming cost V 2 bases and J 7 bases; bases outside gene matches: 3. Germline CDR1 SGDLS, CDR2 YYNGEE. CDR3 length equals 14 residues. CDR3 in DNA: TGTGCCAGCAGCGTCCAGGGGGTCAATTCACCCCTCCACTTT. Translation: CASSVQGVNSPLHF.

V and J are TRBV7-8 and TRBJ2-7; D unresolved. The V end lost 3 bases, the J end lost 1 base, and 7 bases lay between the germline ends. The CDR3 has 13 residues. The germline V gene encodes CDR1 SGHVS and CDR2 FQNEAQ. CDR3 residues: CASSLNWSYEQYF. The CDR3 DNA reads as TGTGCCAGCAGCTTGAACTGGTCCTACGAGCAGTACTTC.

The chain employs TRBV5-6 and TRBJ2-7; a possible D gene is TRBD1 (6 bases). Germline lookup yields CDR1 SGHDT and CDR2 YYEEEE. Between the trimmed V and J ends, which lost 3 bases and 4 bases, there was a span of 14 bases. This CDR3 is 14 amino acids long. CDR3 loop: CASSSGWGRYEQYF. In DNA form, the CDR3 reads TGTGCCAGCAGCTCGGGTTGGGGGCGATACGAGCAGTACTTC.

This sequence joins TRBV27 and TRBJ1-2, with no clear D. CDR3 length equals 13 residues. Germline lookup yields CDR1 MNHEY and CDR2 SMNVEV (reference sequence). V was pared by 4 bases and J by 2 bases, with 8 bases between. The CDR3 is CASSYGQNYGYTF. CDR3 nucleotides: TGTGCCAGCAGTTACGGGCAGAACTATGGCTACACCTTC.

CDR3 sequence (DNA): TGTGCCAGCAGCTTAGTCGGCGGGAGCCCCTACAATGAGCAGTTCTTC. As protein: CASSLVGGSPYNEQFF. The V and J genes are TRBV7-9 and TRBJ2-1; 7 bases are a match to TRBD2. The CDR3 is made up of 16 amino acids. V lost 1 base, J lost 2 bases, and 5 bases stayed unmatched. Germline V gene data show CDR1 as SEHNR and CDR2 as FQNEAQ (reference sequence).

The chain carries TRBV27 and TRBJ2-5, with D unclear. Trimming stripped 6 bases from V and 1 base from J, with 12 bases between. The CDR3 runs 14 residues. The germline gives CDR1 MNHEY, CDR2 SMNVEV (reference sequence). The CDR3 protein is CASSPLPPQETQYF. The CDR3, as DNA: TGTGCCAGCAGCCCCCTTCCCCCCCAAGAGACCCAGTACTTC.

The chain uses TRBV4-3 and TRBJ1-1; the D gene is possibly TRBD1 (5 bases). Germline-derived CDR1 and CDR2 are LGHNA and YSLEER. CDR3 length: 13 amino acids. V was trimmed by 0 bases and J by 5 bases, leaving 7 bases between them. The CDR3, as DNA: TGCGCCAGCAGCCAAGACCCAGGGACTGAAGCTTTCTTT. It codes for CASSQDPGTEAFF.